These 18 T cell receptor beta chains were sequenced from one sample in a study of OX40 agonist ivuxolimab in advanced cancers. The protocol was immunoSEQ multiplex PCR, while the TCRdb copy is restricted to in-frame clones and leaves out a portion. The sample lists 80,000 to 100,000 clones, 87% occurring once. The starting material was CD4+ or CD8+ T cells sorted from blood, obtained in a trial of the OX40 agonist ivuxolimab. Receptor source: an adult with an advanced solid tumor such as melanoma, head and neck, liver or kidney cancer.

V gene TRBV19 combines with J gene TRBJ1-5, with D unresolved. Trimming left V 4 bases short and J 3 bases short, with 13 bases between. The CDR3 loop spans 15 amino acids. CDR1 is LNHDA and CDR2 is SQIVND in the germline V gene (reference sequence). In DNA, the CDR3 is TGTGCCAGTAGTACCCGGACTGACTACAATCAGCCCCAGCATTTT. This translates into CASSTRTDYNQPQHF. The full variable domain, its missing parts supplied by reference TRBV19 and TRBJ1-5, is DGGITQSPKYLFRKEGQNVTLSCEQNLNHDAMYWYRQDPGQGLRLIYYSQIVNDFQKGDIAEGYSVSREKKESFPLTVTSAQKNPTAFYLCASSTRTDYNQPQHFGDGTRLSIL.

The rearrangement joins TRBV2 to TRBJ1-1, with D perhaps TRBD1 (6 bases). The V end was cut by 6 bases, the J end by 5 bases, with 19 bases between. This CDR3 has 15 amino acids. Per germline, CDR1 SNHLY and CDR2 FYNNEI. CDR3 nucleotide sequence: TGTGCCAGCAGCCCGGAAGGGGGATCAATAACTGAAGCTTTCTTT. Translating gives CASSPEGGSITEAFF.

The rearrangement uses TRBV5-6 and TRBJ1-2; unclear D gene. CDR3 length: 12 amino acids. Germline lookup yields CDR1 SGHDT and CDR2 YYEEEE. V gave up 6 bases and J gave up 5 bases, with 11 bases separating them. CDR3 nucleotides: TGTGCCAGCACCAGGAGGAGTTATGGCTACACCTTC. Translating it yields CASTRRSYGYTF.

The J gene is TRBJ2-1, the V gene TRBV12-2. TRBV12-2 is assigned pseudogene status. The CDR3 sequence is 18 residues long. The CDR3, as DNA: TGTGCAAGTCGCTTCCGACGCCGGGGGGACAGCCGACTGGATGAGCAGTTCTTC. Translated: CASRFRRRGDSRLDEQFF.

The chain combines TRBV29-1 with TRBJ1-2; D remains ambiguous. Germline V lookup: CDR1 SQVTM, CDR2 ANQGSEA. The CDR3 is made up of 14 amino acids. The V and J ends lost 6 bases and 0 bases respectively, with 14 bases between them. The CDR3 here is CSVRTEGSNYGYTF. DNA of the CDR3: TGCAGCGTGAGGACGGAAGGATCTAACTATGGCTACACCTTC.

The chain employs TRBV4-1 and TRBJ2-4; D not certain. The V gene lost 1 base and the J gene lost 0 bases, with 4 bases spanning the gap. Per the germline V gene, CDR1 is MGHRA and CDR2 is YSYEKL. CDR3 length equals 14 residues. The CDR3 sequence is CASSQAGAKNIQYF. The CDR3 bases are TGCGCCAGCAGCCAAGCAGGAGCCAAAAACATTCAGTACTTC.

The V call is TRBV20-1, the J call TRBJ1-2; D is unresolved. V lost 6 bases and J lost 1, with 3 bases in between. Germline V gene data show CDR1 as DFQATT and CDR2 as SNEGSKA (reference sequence). The CDR3 is 10 amino acids. The CDR3 protein is CSAYNYGYTF. In DNA form, the CDR3 reads TGCAGTGCATATAACTATGGCTACACCTTC.

The chain uses TRBV14 and TRBJ2-5; D gene unclear. Germline V gene sequence: CDR1 SGHDN, CDR2 FVKESK. CDR3 size: 15 residues. Trimming pared 1 base from V and 5 bases from J, leaving 14 bases between. The CDR3 region is CASSQGLPRWETQYF. DNA of the CDR3: TGTGCCAGCAGCCAAGGACTCCCGCGATGGGAGACCCAGTACTTC.

J is TRBJ1-5 and V is TRBV6-6; no clear D gene. The CDR3 contains 12 residues. V was shortened by 6 bases and J by 3 bases, with 6 bases between the two germline ends. Germline assignment: CDR1 MNHNY and CDR2 SVGAGI (reference sequence). The CDR3 reads CASREINQPQHF. The CDR3 DNA follows: TGTGCCAGCAGAGAAATCAATCAGCCCCAGCATTTT.

The rearrangement uses TRBV5-1 and TRBJ1-4; a possible D gene is TRBD1 (6 bases). V lost 0 bases, J lost 5 bases, and 11 bases lay in between. In germline, CDR1 is SGHRS, CDR2 YFSETQ. The CDR3 runs 15 residues. As DNA, the CDR3 is TGCGCCAGCAGCTTGGCCGGACAGAACAATGAAAAACTGTTTTTT. Protein product: CASSLAGQNNEKLFF.

This clone has just a few counts. The V and J genes are TRBV19 and TRBJ2-1, with TRBD2 identical over 10 bases. Germline V lookup: CDR1 LNHDA, CDR2 SQIVND (reference sequence). Germline trimming cut 7 bases from V and 2 bases from J; bases unmatched to any gene: 2. This CDR3 is 14 amino acids long. The CDR3 spells CASISGGAYNEQFF. DNA for the CDR3: TGTGCCAGTATAAGCGGGGGGGCCTACAATGAGCAGTTCTTC.

The chain uses TRBV5-1 and TRBJ1-1; D uncertain. Germline CDR1 reads SGHRS; CDR2 reads YFSETQ. Trimming took off 0 bases at V and 3 bases at J, with 9 bases between the two ends. CDR3 length equals 14 residues. The CDR3 DNA reads as TGCGCCAGCAGCTTGGACCCCTCGGACACTGAAGCTTTCTTT. It specifies CASSLDPSDTEAFF.

The chain is built from TRBV7-9 and TRBJ2-5, with no clear D. TRBJ2-7 explains the end of the DNA better; the J call may be wrong. Germline assignment: CDR1 SEHNR and CDR2 FQNEAQ (reference sequence). The CDR3 contains 15 residues. CDR3 nucleotides: TGTGCCAGCAGCCCCCCTAAGGTCGGATCCTACGAGCAGTACTTC. This codes for CASSPPKVGSYEQYF.

The chain recombines TRBV2 with TRBJ1-1, with 7 bases that match TRBD1. CDR3 length: 13 amino acids. Germline-derived CDR1 and CDR2 are SNHLY and FYNNEI. Unmatched junction bases numbered 7, after V lost 4 bases and J lost 8 bases. CDR3 DNA: TGTGCCAGCAGTGCGCAGGGGGTGGCGGAAGCTTTCTTT. Amino acids: CASSAQGVAEAFF.

The J gene is TRBJ2-3, the V gene TRBV9; perhaps TRBD2 as D (5 bases). CDR1 is SGDLS, CDR2 YYNGEE, per germline. V shed 0 bases and J shed 3 bases, with 14 bases lying between them. The CDR3 loop spans 16 amino acids. The DNA for the CDR3 is TGTGCCAGCAGCGTAGGAGGTAGCGTAGGGACAGATACGCAGTATTTT. This gives the protein CASSVGGSVGTDTQYF.

This clone was recorded a few times. The CDR3 loop is CASSQRQVNTEAFF. CDR3 coding DNA: TGTGCCAGCAGTCAACGACAGGTGAACACTGAAGCTTTCTTT. V is TRBV2 and J is TRBJ1-1, with a weak D call TRBD1 (6 bases). Germline-derived CDR1 and CDR2 are SNHLY and FYNNEI. V gave up 5 bases and J gave up 0 bases, with 10 bases separating them. CDR3 size: 14 residues.

V and J are TRBV14 and TRBJ2-7; no clear D gene. V was cut by 4 bases and J by 3 bases, with 7 bases left in between. The CDR3 is made up of 12 amino acids. Germline lookup yields CDR1 SGHDN and CDR2 FVKESK. The CDR3: CASSRARYEQYF. The CDR3 DNA reads TGTGCCAGCAGCCGGGCACGCTACGAGCAGTACTTC.

The chain uses TRBV11-2 and TRBJ2-1, with TRBD2 matching 9 bases. Losses at the gene ends were 5 bases for V and 0 bases for J; bases not matched to a gene: 5. The CDR3 spans 16 residues. Germline V gives CDR1 SGHAT, CDR2 FQNNGV. This CDR3 is CASSPLAGFSYNEQFF. CDR3 DNA: TGTGCCAGCAGCCCCCTAGCGGGGTTCTCCTACAATGAGCAGTTCTTC.